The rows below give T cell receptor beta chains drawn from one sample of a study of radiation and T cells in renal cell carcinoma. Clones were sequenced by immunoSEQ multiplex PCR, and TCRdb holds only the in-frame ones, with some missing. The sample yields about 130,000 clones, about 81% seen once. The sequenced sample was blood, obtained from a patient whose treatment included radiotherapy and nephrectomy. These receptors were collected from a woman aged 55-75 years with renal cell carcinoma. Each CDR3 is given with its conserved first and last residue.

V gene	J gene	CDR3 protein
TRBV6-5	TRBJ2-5	CASSYGQGWETQYF
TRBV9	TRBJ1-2	CASSVVGTDYGYTF
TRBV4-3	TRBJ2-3	CASSPRGNTQYF
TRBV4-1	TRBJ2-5	CASSQMGEAQYF
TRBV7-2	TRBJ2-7	CASSLEASAGYEQYF
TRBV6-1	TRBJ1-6	CASSDRQFLHF
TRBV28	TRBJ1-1	CASRRQLGDTEAFF
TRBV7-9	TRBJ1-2	CASSLGGLGYGYTF
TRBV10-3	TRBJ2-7	CAITSTGKYEQYF
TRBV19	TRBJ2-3	CASSTGGGSGGFDTQYF
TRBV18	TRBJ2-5	CASSPGTDKQETQYF
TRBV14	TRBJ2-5	CASSQVWLTGRQETQYF
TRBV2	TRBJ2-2	CASSDPTDRPRTGELFF
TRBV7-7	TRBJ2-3	CAISRLSSFTDTQYF
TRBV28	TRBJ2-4	CASSLTAGTPKNIQYF
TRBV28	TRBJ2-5	CASSFGQKETQYF
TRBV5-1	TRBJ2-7	CASSLGGTSAYEQYF
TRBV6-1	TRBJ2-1	CASRLSAGAGDEQFF
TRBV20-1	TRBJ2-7	CSATTGAEQYF
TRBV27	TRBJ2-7	CASRGRVSYEQYF
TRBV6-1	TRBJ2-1	CASSEGPSSYNEQFF
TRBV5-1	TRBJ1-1	CASSLVGGNTEAFF
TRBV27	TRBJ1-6	CASTRQTGLTSPLHF
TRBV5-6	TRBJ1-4	CASTPSPTNEKLFF
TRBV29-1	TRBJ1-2	CSVVYMDNYGYTF
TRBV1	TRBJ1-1	CTSSHASITGNTEAFF
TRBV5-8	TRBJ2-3	CASKTGTSDRADTQYF
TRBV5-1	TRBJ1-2	CASREYYGTGYGYTF
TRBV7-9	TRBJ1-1	CASRRGPRDTEAFF
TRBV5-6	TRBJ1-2	CASRRTGVPLGYTF
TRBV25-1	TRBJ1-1	CASSGGTGGTEAFF